One sample yielded the 21 T cell receptor beta chains listed below, sequenced in a study of T cells after yellow fever vaccination. TCRdb used MiXCR to reprocess the 5' RACE reads, holding one entry per CDR3 protein. The sample lists around 590,000 distinct CDR3 sequences, 9% to 15% seen once, with under 15% in the top ten. Here the sequenced sample was PBMCs, taken on the day of the yellow fever booster vaccination. The receptors were sampled from a man aged 25-40 years who received the YFV17D yellow fever vaccine.

The chain uses TRBV7-9 and TRBJ2-2; either TRBD1 or TRBD2 may fit D (5 bases each). Trimming took off 3 bases at V and 7 bases at J, with 12 bases between the two ends. Germline V gene sequence: CDR1 SEHNR, CDR2 FQNEAQ (reference sequence). There are 14 residues in the CDR3. Here the CDR3 DNA reads TGTGCCAGCAGCTTTTTGAGGGGTCACGGGGAGCTGTTTTTT. It specifies CASSFLRGHGELFF. Variable domain in full (rest from reference TRBV7-9 and TRBJ2-2): DTGVSQNPRHKITKRGQNVTFRCDPISEHNRLYWYRQTLGQGPEFLTYFQNEAQLEKSRLLSDRFSAERPKGSFSTLEIQRTEQGDSAMYLCASSFLRGHGELFFGEGSRLTVL.

This clonotype was counted a few times. The rearrangement joins TRBV24-1 to TRBJ2-5; TRBD1 agrees at 9 bases. With 4 bases clipped from V and 5 bases from J, the junction kept 7 bases outside the gene matches. The CDR3 is 15 amino acids. In germline, CDR1 is KGHDR, CDR2 SFDVKD. In DNA form, the CDR3 reads TGTGCCACCAGTGAGACCGGGACAGGGACGGAGACCCAGTACTTC. Its protein product is CATSETGTGTETQYF.

This clonotype was seen only a few times. V gene TRBV4-2 combines with J gene TRBJ2-5; D is tentatively TRBD1 or TRBD2 (5 bases each). This CDR3 has 16 residues. CDR1 and CDR2 (germline): LGHNA, YNFKEQ. V was cut by 0 bases and J by 4 bases, with 15 bases left in between. The CDR3 here is CASSQDRGGDGETQYF. For the CDR3, the DNA is TGTGCCAGCAGCCAAGATCGAGGTGGGGACGGAGAGACCCAGTACTTC.

There are many counts of this clonotype. The chain combines TRBV4-2 with TRBJ2-2; no reliable D call. Per germline, CDR1 LGHNA and CDR2 YNFKEQ. Trimming cost V 2 bases and J 0 bases, with 16 bases left between them. The CDR3 spans 18 residues. In DNA, the CDR3 is TGTGCCAGCAGCCAACGTTGGGGTGACCCTGCGAACACCGGGGAGCTGTTTTTT. Translating it yields CASSQRWGDPANTGELFF.

This chain links TRBV5-8 with TRBJ1-4; 9 nucleotides agree with TRBD1. V lost 4 bases to trimming and J lost 8 bases; unmatched junction nucleotides: 9. CDR1 SGHTS and CDR2 YDEGEE come from the germline V gene. CDR3 length: 15 residues. CDR3 DNA sequence: TGTGCCAGCAGCGCTACAGGGGGCCTTCGGGAAAAACTGTTTTTT. It translates to CASSATGGLREKLFF.

The chain links TRBV28 to TRBJ2-7, with D possibly being TRBD1 (5 bases). From germline, CDR1 is MDHEN and CDR2 SYDVKM. Trimming took off 8 bases at V and 2 bases at J, with 10 bases between the two ends. CDR3 length: 12 residues. CDR3 bases: TGTGCCAGCCAGGGTTTTCCCTACGAGCAGTACTTC. The encoded protein is CASQGFPYEQYF.

The chain combines TRBV6-2 or TRBV6-3 with TRBJ2-1; D unclear. This CDR3 comprises 11 residues. V lost 6 bases and J 6 bases, leaving 6 bases between the germline ends. The germline V gene has CDR1 MNHEY and CDR2 SVGEGT. As DNA, the CDR3 is TGTGCCAGCAGCTCCATCAATGAGCAGTTCTTC. This translates into CASSSINEQFF.

This clonotype has more than one count but fewer than ten. J is TRBJ2-3 and V is TRBV12-3 or TRBV12-4; D might be TRBD1 or TRBD2, each matching 5 bases. V was shortened by 9 bases and J by 3 bases, with 16 bases between the two germline ends. The CDR3 runs 14 residues. The DNA of the CDR3 is TGTGCCAGTAAAGAGGGGCACGGGACAGATACGCAGTATTTT. It encodes CASKEGHGTDTQYF.

A few counts support this clonotype. The genes are TRBV7-8 and TRBJ2-2; no definite D call. This CDR3 is built from 16 residues. The V end lost 3 bases, the J end lost 1 base, and 12 bases lay between the germline ends. Looked up from germline, CDR1 is SGHVS and CDR2 is FQNEAQ. The CDR3 DNA sequence: TGTGCCAGCAGCTTTTTGGGGTTTAAGAACACCGGGGAGCTGTTTTTT. Translating gives CASSFLGFKNTGELFF.

The rearrangement joins TRBV19 to TRBJ1-2, with TRBD1 matching 8 bases. The germline CDR1 and CDR2 sequences are LNHDA and SQIVND (reference sequence). The CDR3 is 12 residues long. Trimming cost V 9 bases and J 3 bases; bases outside gene matches: 3. The CDR3 bases are TGTGCCAGCGAGGGACAGGACTATGGCTACACCTTC. This encodes CASEGQDYGYTF. Looking up the rest from reference TRBV19 and TRBJ1-2 gives the full variable domain: DGGITQSPKYLFRKEGQNVTLSCEQNLNHDAMYWYRQDPGQGLRLIYYSQIVNDFQKGDIAEGYSVSREKKESFPLTVTSAQKNPTAFYLCASEGQDYGYTFGSGTRLTVV.

The sample holds a few counts of this clonotype. The V call is TRBV6-2 or TRBV6-3, the J call TRBJ2-1, with 7 nucleotides matching TRBD1. Germline CDR1 is MNHEY and CDR2 is SVGEGT. The CDR3 runs 18 residues. V dropped 4 bases and J dropped 1; count of bases not matched to a gene: 13. The CDR3 reads CASSSHRSTGASYNEQFF. The DNA of the CDR3 is TGTGCCAGCAGTTCCCACCGTTCAACAGGGGCTTCCTACAATGAGCAGTTCTTC.

The genes are TRBV7-2 and TRBJ2-1; D might be TRBD1 or TRBD2, each matching 6 bases. V was trimmed by 5 bases and J by 9 bases, leaving 14 bases between them. The length of the CDR3 is 13 residues. Looked up from germline, CDR1 is SGHTA and CDR2 is FQGNSA. DNA for the CDR3: TGTGCCAGCAGCCCCAGGAGGGGGAGTGAGCAGTTCTTC. As protein: CASSPRRGSEQFF.

This clonotype was seen a handful of times. The CDR3 reads CASSLPGSGGTDTQYF. DNA for the CDR3: TGTGCCAGCAGCTTACCAGGGTCGGGTGGGACAGATACGCAGTATTTT. The V gene is TRBV7-9, the J gene TRBJ2-3; tentatively, D is TRBD1 (5 bases). The CDR3 has 16 residues. V was shortened by 2 bases and J by 3 bases, with 15 bases between the two germline ends. Germline V gene lookup returns CDR1 SEHNR and CDR2 FQNEAQ (reference sequence).

The rearrangement joins TRBV7-2 to TRBJ2-1, with 8 positions matching TRBD1. V shed 2 bases, J shed 4 bases, and the junction held 7 bases outside the gene matches. The germline V gene has CDR1 SGHTA and CDR2 FQGNSA. This CDR3 region has 16 residues. CDR3 protein: CASSLMAQGAYNEQFF. CDR3 DNA: TGTGCCAGCAGCTTAATGGCCCAGGGGGCGTACAATGAGCAGTTCTTC.

This chain joins TRBV24-1 and TRBJ2-1; D is unresolved. With 3 bases removed from V and 7 bases from J, the gap between germline ends came to 6 bases. The CDR3 totals 12 residues. Germline loops: CDR1 KGHDR, CDR2 SFDVKD. CDR3 residues: CATSDQVNEQFF. In DNA form, the CDR3 reads TGTGCCACCAGTGATCAGGTTAATGAGCAGTTCTTC.

This clonotype turned up a few times. The chain combines TRBV7-9 with TRBJ1-2; possible D gene TRBD1, 6 bases. V shed 5 bases and J shed 6 bases, with 16 bases lying between them. Germline CDR1 SEHNR, CDR2 FQNEAQ (reference sequence). This CDR3 spans 14 amino acids. In DNA, the CDR3 is TGTGCCAGCAGCGCCGCCAGGGGTCCGGATGGCTACACCTTC. It translates to CASSAARGPDGYTF.

The DNA for the CDR3 is TGTGCCAGCAGTTTTTCCGCCGGGACTGTTTATAGCAATCAGCCCCAGCATTTT. Its translation: CASSFSAGTVYSNQPQHF. The rearrangement uses TRBV2 and TRBJ1-5; a weak D match, TRBD1 (5 bases). The CDR3 runs to 18 residues. The germline gives CDR1 SNHLY, CDR2 FYNNEI. Trimming cost V 5 bases and J 0 bases, with 20 bases left between them.

The rearrangement joins TRBV10-3 to TRBJ2-7, with D possibly called TRBD1 or TRBD2 (5 bases each). Germline V gene sequence: CDR1 ENHRY, CDR2 SYGVKD. The CDR3 runs to 16 residues. Trimming shortened V by 6 bases and J by 3 bases, and 21 bases separated the two germline ends. The CDR3 spells CAISLLGSGQGYEQYF. Here the CDR3 DNA reads TGTGCCATCAGCCTACTAGGGTCCGGGCAGGGCTACGAGCAGTACTTC.

Regarding this clonotype: A much bigger clone sits one base away, suggesting this may be a read error. The chain is built from TRBV2 and TRBJ2-1; 7 bases agree with TRBD2. J lost 2 bases, V lost 7 bases, and 2 bases had no gene match. This CDR3 is built from 13 residues. The V gene's germline CDR1 is SNHLY and CDR2 FYNNEI. Here the CDR3 reads CASNREAYNEQFF. CDR3 DNA: TGTGCCAGCAATCGGGAGGCCTACAATGAGCAGTTCTTC.

A few counts support this clonotype. This chain connects TRBV28 to TRBJ2-7; D remains ambiguous. The germline CDR1 and CDR2 sequences are MDHEN and SYDVKM. The CDR3 runs 12 residues. The V end was cut by 5 bases, the J end by 6 bases, with 11 bases between. This CDR3 is CASSLPVGEQYF. Here the CDR3 DNA reads TGTGCCAGCAGTCTCCCGGTCGGCGAGCAGTACTTC.

The chain carries TRBV12-3 or TRBV12-4 and TRBJ2-1, with D perhaps matching TRBD2 (6 bases). The V and J ends lost 7 bases and 5 bases respectively, with 12 bases between them. The CDR3 consists of 13 residues. Written as DNA, the CDR3 is TGTGCCAGCAATACACTAGCTAACAATGAGCAGTTCTTC. It encodes CASNTLANNEQFF.